This T cell receptor (beta chain) was sequenced during a study of PD-1 blockade in classical Hodgkin lymphoma. Study as a whole: On a schedule of every 2 weeks, patients received nivolumab 3 mg/kg intravenously.

The CDR3 length is 14 residues. The V and J ends lost 3 bases and 8 bases respectively, with 11 bases between them. Per germline, CDR1 LNHDA and CDR2 SQIVND (reference sequence). Assay used: immunoSEQ multiplex PCR; TCRdb lists only in-frame clones, some missing. This sample has approximately 41,000 clones; just over 65% occur once, and the top ten carry 3% to 3.5%. Study-level findings and limits: Before treatment, complete responders showed about the same diversity as newly diagnosed patients. There remain no defined causes for the repertoire differences, which possibly reflect disease activity or prior therapy.

Time point reported: cycle 4 day 1 (C4D1), after more than five weeks of nivolumab. With no exception, relapse followed autologous stem cell transplantation in all patients, and brentuximab vedotin exposure varied. This clone was picked up a small number of times. The target antigen is unknown. The V gene is TRBV19, the J gene TRBJ1-6; D gene uncertain. This clonotype was obtained from a human donor with classical Hodgkin lymphoma. Sample: peripheral blood mononuclear cells (PBMCs), taken before the fourth cycle of nivolumab. CDR3: CASSIAIDDSPLHF. In nucleotides, the CDR3 is TGTGCCAGTAGTATTGCCATCGACGATTCACCCCTCCACTTT.